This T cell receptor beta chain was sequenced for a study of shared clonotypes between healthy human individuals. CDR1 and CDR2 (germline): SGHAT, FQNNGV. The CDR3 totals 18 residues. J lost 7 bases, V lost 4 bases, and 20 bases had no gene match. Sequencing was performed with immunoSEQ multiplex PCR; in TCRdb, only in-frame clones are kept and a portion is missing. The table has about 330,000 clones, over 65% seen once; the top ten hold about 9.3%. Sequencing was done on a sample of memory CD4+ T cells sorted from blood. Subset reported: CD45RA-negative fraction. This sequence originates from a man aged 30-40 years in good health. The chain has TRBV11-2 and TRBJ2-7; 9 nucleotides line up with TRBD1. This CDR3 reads CASSSAGQGPALADEQYF. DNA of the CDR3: TGTGCCAGCAGCTCAGCCGGACAGGGGCCGGCCTTAGCTGATGAGCAGTACTTC.